This T cell receptor (beta chain) was observed in a study of blood T cell repertoires in COVID-19 (dated by TCRdb to 2020 to 2022). For the study in its entirety: The collaborator samples originated in the United States, Italy and Spain and spanned the acute and convalescent phases of COVID-19. Subjects who had been exposed to COVID-19, were actively infected with it, or had recovered from it provided the deeply sampled blood TCRbeta repertoires that made up the dataset. A de-identified subject ID, COVID-19 status, age in years and sex were almost always included in the sample metadata. Samples were obtained from the ongoing ImmuneRACE study (first 160 participants) and from some 1,200 subjects provided by 6 global collaborators. The repertoires were made available in a free public database intended to serve as a resource for research on the immune response to SARS-CoV-2. HLA class I and class II types, where available, came from metadata supplied by the sample provider rather than from assay-based typing. The prospective study material was composed of cDNA or gDNA derived from T cells, B-cell-depleted T cells, or PBMCs.

The immunoSEQ Assay, a bias-controlled multiplex PCR, was used to amplify TCRbeta CDR3 regions from genomic DNA. The source study handled its data this way. The number of nucleated cells in each sample was estimated from the amplification of reference gene primers within the assay. To quantify the absolute abundance of each unique TCRbeta CDR3 rearrangement, sequence reads were collapsed and filtered. For each sample, productive Simpson clonality was calculated by taking the square root of Simpson's diversity index across productive rearrangements. TCRdb mirrors the immuneACCESS table, restricted to in-frame sequences. Some clones are absent from its copies; in checked studies, under half trace to an unresolved V gene, and the reason for the others is unknown. That table furnishes V, J and clone size, whereas the DNA furnished D and trimming. Here the sample has about 160,000 clones; 80% occur a single time. The top ten hold roughly 6% of the sample.

Participants in the prospective study were aged roughly 18 to 100 years, lived in under 30 United States geographic areas, and enrolled through a virtual design. Cohort assignment in the prospective study relied on participant-reported clinical history from a screening survey and a study questionnaire. For ImmuneRACE Cohort 3, a participant was defined as recovered based on two consecutive negative NP/OP PCR tests, clearance by a healthcare professional, or resolution of symptoms. Mobile phlebotomists in the prospective study collected whole blood, serum and a nasopharyngeal or oropharyngeal swab from every participant. Prospective study participants could optionally give additional blood draws and questionnaires over a roughly two-month period. Before DNA extraction, prospective study blood samples were shipped either frozen or at room temperature. In regard to this clone: What antigen it recognizes has not been identified. It has no much larger one-base neighbor in the sample; base qualities were not kept.

The germline V gene gives CDR1 as SNHLY and CDR2 as FYNNEI. The CDR3 starts with the cysteine, ends with the phenylalanine, and has 13 residues. Just the 39-base CDR3 DNA is kept, in frame starting at base 1. V is reduced by 4 bases and J by 8 bases, leaving a spacing of 14 bases between them. The study at large found these results: How much clinical and demographic metadata was included differed by source and by participant, and the metadata was provided uncurated.

This TCR was recovered from a man aged 40-49 years who had recovered from COVID-19. The chain links TRBV2 with TRBJ1-1; the D gene identity is not certain. The source material was PBMCs or T cells enriched from blood (not recorded which). In nucleotides, the sequence is TGTGCCAGCAGTGGAGATGAGCTCGGGGAAGCTTTCTTT. It translates to CASSGDELGEAFF.